This T cell receptor beta chain was obtained from a study of shared clonotypes between healthy human individuals. Study context: Per donor, three plates held CD4 naive cells, three held CD4 memory, two held CD8 naive and one held CD8 memory.

In the original workflow: For the immunoSEQ data, sequences were junction-only without quality scores, so filtering differed. The repertoire was sequenced with immunoSEQ multiplex PCR; TCRdb's copy has only in-frame clones and lacks some. The V and J calls and clone size are taken from that table; D and trimming were inferred from the DNA. The sample lists some 980,000 clones, 76% occurring once. The specimen sequenced was memory CD4+ T cells sorted from blood. The subset is: CD45RA-negative fraction. The sequence came from a young man in good health.

In nucleotides, the CDR3 is TGTGCCAGCAGAGATTCCAGGGTTCTTAATGAAAAACTGTTTTTT. Translation: CASRDSRVLNEKLFF. The chain employs TRBV6-1 and TRBJ1-4, with D perhaps matching TRBD1 (5 bases). Trimming took off 6 bases at V and 4 bases at J, with 15 bases between the two ends. The CDR3 length is 15 residues. The germline CDR1 and CDR2 sequences are MNHNS and SASEGT.